This section outlines one T cell receptor (beta chain) sequence together with its context. Its antigen is undetermined. This likely traces to a read error, being one base from a far larger clone. Unsorted PBMC replicate PCRs drew on about 280 ng DNA, representing 30,000 to 35,000 T cell genomes. Assay: immunoSEQ multiplex PCR; the TCRdb copy retains only in-frame clones and omits some. The table includes some 470,000 clones, around 78% detected once. This sample is drawn from a study of shared clonotypes between healthy human individuals. This CDR3 has 14 amino acids. Per germline, CDR1 MDHEN and CDR2 SYDVKM. Study-level findings and limits: The study sampled only blood, and tissue repertoires likely differ. The study drew on few donors, limiting represented genetic and exposure-history diversity.

Sequencing used PBMCs. The origin of this receptor is a woman aged 40 to 55 in good health. Some clones in this sample may be carry-over from other donors' samples. V and J are TRBV28 and TRBJ2-5; D is uncertain. CDR3 amino acids: CASSSRDEGETRYF. CDR3 sequence (DNA): TGTGCCAGCAGTTCCCGAGACGAAGGAGAGACCCGGTACTTC. The variable domain in full, with the rest retrieved from reference TRBV28 and TRBJ2-5, is DVKVTQSSRYLVKRTGEKVFLECVQDMDHENMFWYRQDPGLGLRLIYFSYDVKMKEKGDIPEGYSVSREKKERFSLILESASTNQTSMYLCASSSRDEGETRYFGPGTRLLVL.